The 11 T cell receptor beta chains reported below all come from one sample, sequenced in a study of control samples from healthy donors and cancer patients. TCRdb keeps only in-frame clones here, not all; method: immunoSEQ multiplex PCR. The sample lists around 30,000 clones, approximately 94% seen once, with just over 6.5% in the top ten. The source material was blood. Receptors were obtained from a man aged 55 to 70 in good health.

V gene TRBV20-1 combines with J gene TRBJ1-1; D unresolved. The CDR3 runs to 11 residues. Germline CDR1 reads DFQATT; CDR2 reads SNEGSKA (reference sequence). The ends were cut back, 6 bases at V and 6 bases at J, with 11 bases in the middle. CDR3: CSAGDSPEAFF. The CDR3 bases are TGCAGTGCCGGCGACTCTCCTGAAGCTTTCTTT.

This chain joins TRBV3-1 (or the pseudogene TRBV3-2) and TRBJ1-1, with D possibly TRBD1 on 5 matching bases. The germline gives CDR1 LGHDT, CDR2 YNNKEL (reference sequence). Trimming shortened V by 0 bases and J by 11 bases, and 19 bases separated the two germline ends. This CDR3 spans 15 amino acids. The CDR3 coding sequence is TGTGCCAGCAGCCAAGATCGGGCAGGGCCCTCAAGCGCTTTCTTT. The encoded protein is CASSQDRAGPSSAFF.

The chain links TRBV27 to TRBJ2-2, with D tentatively TRBD1 (5 bases). The V end lost 2 bases, the J end lost 5 bases, and 9 bases lay between the germline ends. This CDR3 region has 14 residues. The germline CDR1 and CDR2 sequences are MNHEY and SMNVEV (reference sequence). CDR3 sequence: CASSLGGATGELFF. The CDR3 DNA follows: TGTGCCAGCAGTTTAGGTGGGGCGACCGGGGAGCTGTTTTTT.

The count of this clone is one. The chain links TRBV27 to TRBJ1-2; 10 nucleotides align to TRBD1. Germline V CDR1 and CDR2: MNHEY, SMNVEV (reference sequence). This CDR3 contains 16 residues. V lost 5 bases and J lost 2; bases outside the gene matches: 8. DNA for the CDR3: TGTGCCAGCAGTCCGCTCGGACAGGGGGGGAACTATGGCTACACCTTC. Translation gives CASSPLGQGGNYGYTF.

As for this clone: The junction does not match germline at one end; this may be a read error. This chain joins TRBV28 and TRBJ2-7; 8 bases fit TRBD1. CDR1 is MDHEN, CDR2 SYDVKM, per germline. The CDR3 has 14 residues. CDR3 coding DNA: TGTGCCAGCAGTCCTCAGGGGGCAGGCTACGGGCAGTACTTC. It codes for CASSPQGAGYGQYF.

The chain uses TRBV3-1 (or the pseudogene TRBV3-2) and TRBJ2-1, with 7 nucleotides matching TRBD1. Losses at the gene ends were 0 bases for V and 6 bases for J; bases not matched to a gene: 11. This CDR3 region has 17 residues. Germline V gives CDR1 LGHDT, CDR2 YNNKEL (reference sequence). The CDR3 is CASSQDLIGQVSNEQFF. The CDR3 DNA reads as TGTGCCAGCAGCCAAGATCTTATCGGACAGGTTTCCAATGAGCAGTTCTTC.

This sequence joins TRBV12-3 or TRBV12-4 and TRBJ1-1, with D maybe TRBD1 (6 bases). This CDR3 is built from 13 residues. V was pared by 7 bases and J by 1 base, with 10 bases between. The CDR3 bases are TGTGCCAGCACCTTACAGGGGAACACTGAAGCTTTCTTT. Its protein is CASTLQGNTEAFF.

The rearrangement uses TRBV12-3 or TRBV12-4 and TRBJ1-1; the D gene is possibly TRBD1 (5 bases). The CDR3 covers 13 residues. V shed 6 bases and J shed 12 bases, with 20 bases lying between them. The CDR3 region is CASSLSGGTRTFF. Written as DNA, the CDR3 is TGTGCCAGCAGCCTCTCCGGGGGGACTCGGACTTTCTTT.

This clone was found once. This sequence joins TRBV7-2 and TRBJ1-5, with a tentative D call TRBD1 (6 bases). Looked up from germline, CDR1 is SGHTA and CDR2 is FQGNSA. This CDR3 contains 13 residues. The V gene lost 7 bases and the J gene lost 4 bases, with 11 bases spanning the gap. Written as DNA, the CDR3 is TGTGCCAGCACCGACAGGCCTAATCAGCCCCAGCATTTT. This encodes CASTDRPNQPQHF.

The chain links TRBV6-6 to TRBJ1-1, with a weak D call TRBD1 (5 bases). Germline V gene sequence: CDR1 MNHNY, CDR2 SVGAGI (reference sequence). V was pared by 7 bases and J by 2 bases, with 11 bases between. There are 13 residues in the CDR3. CDR3 sequence reads: CASTLGVNTEAFF. The CDR3 coding sequence is TGTGCCAGCACCCTAGGGGTTAACACTGAAGCTTTCTTT.

This chain's CDR3 is CASTGAEKLFF. CDR3 in DNA: TGTGCCAGTACAGGAGCAGAAAAACTGTTTTTT. The chain combines TRBV12-3 or TRBV12-4 with TRBJ1-4; D possibly corresponds to TRBD1 (5 bases). The V end lost 9 bases, the J end lost 8 bases, and 10 bases lay between the germline ends. The CDR3 runs to 11 residues.